These 30 T cell receptor beta chains share one sample of origin, sequenced in a study of blood T cell repertoires in COVID-19. TCRdb's copy holds only in-frame clones and misses some; the assay was immunoSEQ multiplex PCR. Of 140,000 or so clones in the sample, 88% are singletons; the top ten hold 2.5% to 3%. The sequenced sample consisted of peripheral blood. Receptor source: a human donor with COVID-19, enrolled during active disease. The donor label of this sample is uncertain.

DNA for the CDR3: TGTGCCAGCAGCCCGGGCCGGGGGTTGGGGGACCAAGAGACCCAGTACTTC. Amino acids: CASSPGRGLGDQETQYF. V is TRBV11-2 and J is TRBJ2-5, with D possibly TRBD2 on 6 matching bases. Germline values: CDR1 SGHAT, CDR2 FQNNGV. The V and J ends lost 5 bases and 0 bases respectively, with 19 bases between them. The CDR3 extends over 17 amino acids.

The chain links TRBV19 to TRBJ1-1; TRBD1 matches at 8 bases. In germline, CDR1 is LNHDA, CDR2 SQIVND (reference sequence). The CDR3 spans 15 residues. V gave up 2 bases and J gave up 6 bases; unmatched junction bases: 8. The CDR3, as DNA: TGTGCCAGTAGTATAAATACAGGGGGGATAGCTGAAGCTTTCTTT. Translation: CASSINTGGIAEAFF.

The rearrangement links TRBV25-1 to TRBJ1-1, with TRBD1 matching 8 bases. The CDR3 runs to 11 residues. V shed 8 bases and J 8 bases; nucleotides not matched to a gene: 4. In germline, CDR1 is MGHDK, CDR2 SYGVNS. For the CDR3, the DNA is TGTGCCAGCCAGGGGGCGGCCGAAGCTTTCTTT. Protein: CASQGAAEAFF.

The chain carries TRBV6-5 and TRBJ2-7; a possible D gene is TRBD2 (6 bases). Germline values: CDR1 MNHEY, CDR2 SVGAGI. V lost 8 bases to trimming and J lost 3 bases, with 20 bases between them. This CDR3 has 15 residues. The chain's CDR3 is CASRAERAGNYEQYF. The CDR3 nucleotides read TGTGCCAGCCGCGCAGAGCGGGCGGGAAACTACGAGCAGTACTTC.

This chain connects TRBV7-2 to TRBJ2-2; no clear D. Trimming took off 1 base at V and 9 bases at J, with 9 bases between the two ends. The germline V gene has CDR1 SGHTA and CDR2 FQGNSA. The CDR3 length is 13 residues. CDR3 region: CASSLEAPRELFF. Written as DNA, the CDR3 is TGTGCCAGCAGCTTAGAAGCCCCCAGGGAGCTGTTTTTT.

The chain combines TRBV6-5 with TRBJ2-3, with TRBD2 identical over 8 bases. The germline V gene has CDR1 MNHEY and CDR2 SVGAGI. The trim removed 0 bases at V and 2 bases at J, leaving 1 base unmatched. The CDR3 has 15 residues. CDR3 coding DNA: TGTGCCAGCAGTTACTCTAGCGGGACCACAGATACGCAGTATTTT. It encodes CASSYSSGTTDTQYF.

This clone was seen ten or more times. The chain employs TRBV6-4 and TRBJ1-1, with a tentative D call TRBD1 (6 bases). Trimming stripped 0 bases from V and 4 bases from J, with 9 bases between. This CDR3 has 14 residues. The germline V gene encodes CDR1 MRHNA and CDR2 SNTAGT. For the CDR3, the DNA is TGTGCCAGCAGTGACTCGAACAGGGCCACTGAAGCTTTCTTT. This translates into CASSDSNRATEAFF.

V gene TRBV5-1 combines with J gene TRBJ1-4, with a tentative D call TRBD1 (6 bases). CDR3 size: 16 residues. V lost 4 bases and J 6 bases, leaving 19 bases between the germline ends. Germline-derived CDR1 and CDR2 are SGHRS and YFSETQ. CDR3: CASSPIVGGRDEKLFF. The CDR3 DNA follows: TGCGCCAGCAGCCCCATCGTGGGGGGGCGCGATGAAAAACTGTTTTTT.

The CDR3 DNA reads TGTGCCAGCAGCGTTACAGGGGGGGGTGAAAAACTGTTTTTT. Translation: CASSVTGGGEKLFF. The chain uses TRBV5-4 and TRBJ1-4; 8 nucleotides agree with TRBD1. The CDR3 loop spans 14 amino acids. Looked up from germline, CDR1 is SGHNT and CDR2 is YYREEE (reference sequence). Trimming took 4 bases from V and 7 from J; bases not matched to a gene: 6.

CDR3 sequence: CASSLTGIYYEQYF. CDR3 in DNA: TGTGCCAGCAGCTTAACAGGAATCTACTACGAGCAGTACTTC. The chain links TRBV7-9 to TRBJ2-7, with TRBD1 as a possible D gene (5 bases). Trimming took off 2 bases at V and 3 bases at J, with 11 bases between the two ends. The length of the CDR3 is 14 residues. The V gene's germline CDR1 is SEHNR and CDR2 FQNEAQ (reference sequence).

This chain uses TRBV6-5 with TRBJ2-2, with 9 bases matching TRBD1. Germline V gene lookup returns CDR1 MNHEY and CDR2 SVGAGI. V shed 8 bases and J 3 bases; nucleotides not matched to a gene: 4. The CDR3 is made up of 14 amino acids. The DNA of the CDR3 is TGTGCCAGCCGTTGGACAGGGGACACCGGGGAGCTGTTTTTT. Translating gives CASRWTGDTGELFF.

This chain uses TRBV6-5 with TRBJ1-2, with a tentative D call TRBD1 (6 bases). From germline, CDR1 is MNHEY and CDR2 SVGAGI. The CDR3 is 15 residues long. The V and J ends lost 0 bases and 3 bases respectively, with 11 bases between them. The CDR3 region has the DNA TGTGCCAGCAGTTACTCGCAGGGGCTATACTATGGCTACACCTTC. Its protein is CASSYSQGLYYGYTF.

The genes are TRBV28 and TRBJ1-5; no firm D call. Trimming left V 6 bases short and J 0 bases short, with 6 bases between. The germline V gene encodes CDR1 MDHEN and CDR2 SYDVKM. This CDR3 spans 13 amino acids. Here the CDR3 reads CASRRDSNQPQHF. DNA for the CDR3: TGTGCCAGCAGGAGGGATAGCAATCAGCCCCAGCATTTT.

This chain connects TRBV7-6 to TRBJ2-7; the match to TRBD1 covers 8 bases. Germline assignment: CDR1 SGHVS and CDR2 FNYEAQ. V was pared by 5 bases and J by 0 bases, with 6 bases of the junction left unmatched. CDR3 length equals 15 residues. The CDR3 loop reads CASSVDRGFSYEQYF. The CDR3 DNA is TGTGCCAGCAGCGTAGACAGGGGTTTCTCCTACGAGCAGTACTTC.

This clone was found once. The gene calls are TRBV7-9 and TRBJ2-7, with TRBD2 matching over 8 bases. The CDR3 sequence is 16 residues long. The J segment lost 6 bases and the V segment lost 5 bases, leaving 15 bases of the junction unmatched. Per germline, CDR1 SEHNR and CDR2 FQNEAQ (reference sequence). The CDR3 spells CASSPRGEGLRPEQYF. The CDR3 nucleotides read TGTGCCAGCAGCCCGCGGGGGGAGGGCCTTCGGCCCGAGCAGTACTTC.

This clone was observed once. The chain has TRBV11-3 and TRBJ2-7, with TRBD2 as a possible D gene (6 bases). The V and J ends lost 0 bases and 1 base respectively, with 10 bases between them. Per germline, CDR1 SGHNT and CDR2 YENEEA. The CDR3 is 15 residues long. The CDR3 DNA follows: TGTGCCAGCAGCTTAGAAGGTAGCGGTTCCTACGAGCAGTACTTC. It specifies CASSLEGSGSYEQYF.

The chain has TRBV6-1 and TRBJ2-3; TRBD2 matches 8 bases. Losses at the gene ends were 2 bases for V and 0 bases for J; bases not matched to a gene: 4. This CDR3 is 16 amino acids long. Germline loops: CDR1 MNHNS, CDR2 SASEGT. CDR3 sequence (DNA): TGTGCCAGCAGTGAACCCTCTAGCGGGAGCACAGATACGCAGTATTTT. It encodes CASSEPSSGSTDTQYF.

The chain has TRBV9 and TRBJ2-1; 11 bases line up with TRBD1. After removal of 3 bases from V and 5 bases from J, the junction contained 7 bases not matched to a gene. The CDR3 has 16 residues. Germline CDR1 reads SGDLS; CDR2 reads YYNGEE. The CDR3 here is CASSERWTGGNNEQFF. Here the CDR3 DNA reads TGTGCCAGCAGCGAGCGTTGGACAGGGGGCAACAATGAGCAGTTCTTC. The full variable domain, its missing parts supplied by reference TRBV9 and TRBJ2-1, is DSGVTQTPKHLITATGQRVTLRCSPRSGDLSVYWYQQSLDQGLQFLIQYYNGEERAKGNILERFSAQQFPDLHSELNLSSLELGDSALYFCASSERWTGGNNEQFFGPGTRLTVL.

V is TRBV25-1 and J is TRBJ2-3; 9 nucleotides agree with TRBD1. The germline CDR1 and CDR2 sequences are MGHDK and SYGVNS. J gave up 3 bases and V 4 bases, and 5 bases lay outside the gene matches. There are 15 residues in the CDR3. CDR3 DNA sequence: TGTGCCAGCAGTGGGGGACAGGGAGAGACAGATACGCAGTATTTT. Its translation is CASSGGQGETDTQYF.

The CDR3 bases are TGTGCCAGCAGCCGCCGGACAGGGGGTGGCGAGCAGTACTTC. It codes for CASSRRTGGGEQYF. The genes are TRBV27 and TRBJ2-7; the match to TRBD1 covers 10 bases. The CDR3 has 14 amino acids. The J segment lost 6 bases and the V segment lost 6 bases, leaving 8 bases of the junction unmatched. CDR1 and CDR2 (germline): MNHEY, SMNVEV (reference sequence).

The chain combines TRBV11-3 with TRBJ2-3; 7 nucleotides match TRBD2. The CDR3 length is 16 residues. Germline V gives CDR1 SGHNT, CDR2 YENEEA. V was clipped by 5 bases and J by 0 bases; unmatched bases: 8. CDR3 in DNA: TGTGCCAGCAGCCCCGGACTAGGCCCTAGCACAGATACGCAGTATTTT. Its protein is CASSPGLGPSTDTQYF.

The rearrangement uses TRBV18 and TRBJ1-1; TRBD1 might be the D (6 bases). Germline CDR1 is KGHSH and CDR2 is LQKENI. The V end lost 4 bases, the J end lost 1 base, and 16 bases lay between the germline ends. The CDR3 is made up of 16 amino acids. Written as DNA, the CDR3 is TGTGCCAGCTCACTACAGGACAGTGCCACGAACACTGAAGCTTTCTTT. Its translation: CASSLQDSATNTEAFF.

This clone was observed a single time. This chain connects TRBV11-3 to TRBJ2-5, with 8 nucleotides matching TRBD2. The germline gives CDR1 SGHNT, CDR2 YENEEA. J gave up 5 bases and V 3 bases, and 8 bases lay outside the gene matches. CDR3 length: 15 amino acids. In DNA form, the CDR3 reads TGTGCCAGCAGCTTCTCCGGGGGGGGGCTTGAGACCCAGTACTTC. Translating it yields CASSFSGGGLETQYF.

This chain links TRBV4-2 with TRBJ2-1; 8 bases fit TRBD2. CDR1 LGHNA and CDR2 YNFKEQ come from the germline V gene. The junction had 10 bases not matched to a gene; V was cut back by 0 bases and J by 6 bases. The length of the CDR3 is 17 residues. DNA of the CDR3: TGTGCCAGCAGCCAAGATGACCGACGGGAGGGCGGCAATGAGCAGTTCTTC. It is translated as CASSQDDRREGGNEQFF.

The chain combines TRBV5-1 with TRBJ2-3, with 14 bases that match TRBD2. CDR3 length equals 18 residues. The V and J ends lost 4 bases and 5 bases, in that order; junction bases with no gene match: 12. The germline V gene encodes CDR1 SGHRS and CDR2 YFSETQ. The CDR3 loop is CASSGSPGLAGEGDTQYF. CDR3 nucleotides: TGCGCCAGCAGCGGATCACCGGGACTAGCGGGGGAGGGAGATACGCAGTATTTT.

This chain joins TRBV2 and TRBJ1-1; 9 nucleotides align to TRBD1. Germline values: CDR1 SNHLY, CDR2 FYNNEI. The length of the CDR3 is 14 residues. J was trimmed by 6 bases and V by 7 bases; bases with no gene match: 9. The DNA for the CDR3 is TGTGCCAGCACGCCCGGGACAGGGAGACCTGAAGCTTTCTTT. It translates to CASTPGTGRPEAFF.

V is TRBV4-1 and J is TRBJ2-2; 13 bases match TRBD2. With V trimmed by 4 bases and J by 5 bases, 4 bases remained unmatched. CDR3 length: 16 amino acids. From germline, CDR1 is MGHRA and CDR2 YSYEKL. The CDR3 reads CASSRGLAGTTGELFF. In nucleotides, the CDR3 is TGCGCCAGCAGCCGGGGACTAGCGGGGACAACCGGGGAGCTGTTTTTT.

The gene calls are TRBV6-5 and TRBJ1-1; 7 nucleotides line up with TRBD1. Trimming cost V 5 bases and J 1 base; bases outside gene matches: 7. The CDR3 is 15 amino acids. The germline V gene has CDR1 MNHEY and CDR2 SVGAGI. The CDR3 loop is CASSSRGQWNTEAFF. As DNA, the CDR3 is TGTGCCAGCAGTAGTCGGGGACAGTGGAACACTGAAGCTTTCTTT.

The genes are TRBV4-1 and TRBJ2-7, with 7 bases that match TRBD1. The germline CDR1 and CDR2 sequences are MGHRA and YSYEKL. The V and J ends lost 4 bases and 6 bases, in that order; junction bases with no gene match: 9. The CDR3 is 14 residues long. The DNA of the CDR3 is TGCGCCAGCAGCCTAACCCCGACAGGGCGCGAGCAGTACTTC. The encoded protein is CASSLTPTGREQYF.

This chain connects TRBV7-3 to TRBJ1-5; 7 bases are a match to TRBD1. Germline assignment: CDR1 SGHTA and CDR2 FQGTGA. The CDR3 runs 13 residues. The V gene end was trimmed by 10 bases and the J gene end by 4 bases; junction bases not matched to a gene: 7. In nucleotides, the CDR3 is TGTGCCAACTTGCGACAGGGTAATCAGCCCCAGCATTTT. Its protein is CANLRQGNQPQHF. The variable domain in full, completed from reference TRBV7-3 and TRBJ1-5, reads GAGVSQTPSNKVTEKGKYVELRCDPISGHTALYWYRQSLGQGPEFLIYFQGTGAADDSGLPNDRFFAVRPEGSVSTLKIQRTERGDSAVYLCANLRQGNQPQHFGDGTRLSIL.